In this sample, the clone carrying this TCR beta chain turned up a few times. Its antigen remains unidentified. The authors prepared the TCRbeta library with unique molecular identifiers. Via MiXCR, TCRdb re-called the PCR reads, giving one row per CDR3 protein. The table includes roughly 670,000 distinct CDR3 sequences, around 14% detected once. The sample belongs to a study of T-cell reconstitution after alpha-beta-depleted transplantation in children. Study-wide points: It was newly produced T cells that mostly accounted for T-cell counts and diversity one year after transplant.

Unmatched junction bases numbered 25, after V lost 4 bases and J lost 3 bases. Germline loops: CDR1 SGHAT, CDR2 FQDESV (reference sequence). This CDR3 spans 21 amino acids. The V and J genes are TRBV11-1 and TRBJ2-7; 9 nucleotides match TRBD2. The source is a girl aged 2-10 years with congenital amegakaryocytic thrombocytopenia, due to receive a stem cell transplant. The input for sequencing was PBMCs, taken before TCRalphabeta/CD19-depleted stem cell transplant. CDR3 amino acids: CASSSSVSIAAGGRDLYEQYF. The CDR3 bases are TGTGCCAGCAGCTCCTCAGTTTCCATAGCGGCGGGAGGGCGAGACCTCTACGAGCAGTACTTC.